This T cell receptor (beta chain) was sequenced during a study of CD8+ T cells in alopecia areata. Treatment defined: oral pan-JAK inhibitor, 5-10 mg twice daily. The CDR3 loop spans 13 amino acids. Trimming removed 2 bases from V and 3 bases from J, with 5 bases in between. Germline V gene data show CDR1 as SGHDT and CDR2 as YYEEEE. Extraction and reverse transcription of RNA yielded cDNA as the sequencing template. The assay was immunoSEQ multiplex PCR, and TCRdb's table has in-frame clones only and misses some. The data contain around 190,000 clones, approximately 60% of them singletons. The chain recombines TRBV5-6 with TRBJ2-2, with a weak D call TRBD2 (5 bases). The receptor comes from a human donor with alopecia areata. The sample was CD4+ T cells sorted from blood, taken at week 4, from a patient treated with tofacitinib. The CDR3 region is CASSFGDTGELFF. The CDR3 DNA reads TGTGCCAGCAGCTTCGGGGACACCGGGGAGCTGTTTTTT.